This T cell receptor (beta chain) was sequenced during a study of shared clonotypes between healthy human individuals. Study-level findings and limits: When naive CD4 clonotypes were compared across a few donors, around 4.6% were shared.

Only in-frame clones appear in the TCRdb table, and some are missing; sequencing was by immunoSEQ multiplex PCR. The sample yields hundreds of thousands of clones, around 96% seen once. Germline CDR1 reads SGHRS; CDR2 reads YFSETQ. Trimming stripped 1 base from V and 5 bases from J, with 17 bases between. The CDR3 sequence is 16 residues long. Comments on this clone: Its target is unknown.

The receptor was isolated from a woman in her twenties or thirties in good health. The chain carries TRBV5-1 and TRBJ2-3, with D tentatively TRBD2 (6 bases). The sample consisted of naive CD4+ T cells sorted from blood. The subset here: CD45RA+ positively selected. In DNA, the CDR3 is TGCGCCAGCAGCTTGACCGTAGCGGAAGGGGTAGATACGCAGTATTTT. Translated: CASSLTVAEGVDTQYF.